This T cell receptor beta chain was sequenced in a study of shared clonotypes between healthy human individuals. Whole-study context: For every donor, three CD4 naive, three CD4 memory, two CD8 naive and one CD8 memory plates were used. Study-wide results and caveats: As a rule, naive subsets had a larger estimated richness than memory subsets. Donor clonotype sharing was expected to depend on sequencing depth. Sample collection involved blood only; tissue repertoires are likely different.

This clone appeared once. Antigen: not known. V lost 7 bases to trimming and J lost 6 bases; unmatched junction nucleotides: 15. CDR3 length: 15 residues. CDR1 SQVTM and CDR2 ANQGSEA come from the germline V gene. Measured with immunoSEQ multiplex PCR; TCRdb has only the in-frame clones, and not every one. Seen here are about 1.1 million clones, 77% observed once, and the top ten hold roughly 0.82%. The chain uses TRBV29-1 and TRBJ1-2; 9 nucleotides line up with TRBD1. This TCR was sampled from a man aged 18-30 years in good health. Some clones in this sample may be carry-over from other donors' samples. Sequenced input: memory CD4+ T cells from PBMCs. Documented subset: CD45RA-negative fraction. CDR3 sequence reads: CSGTGTGSRSDGYTF. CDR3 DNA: TGCAGCGGCACCGGGACAGGGAGTAGAAGTGATGGCTACACCTTC. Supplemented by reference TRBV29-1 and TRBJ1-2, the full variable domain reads SAVISQKPSRDICQRGTSLTIQCQVDSQVTMMFWYRQQPGQSLTLIATANQGSEATYESGFVIDKFPISRPNLTFSTLTVSNMSPEDSSIYLCSGTGTGSRSDGYTFGSGTRLTVV.